This T cell receptor (beta chain) was captured by sequencing in a study of shared clonotypes between healthy human individuals. Terminally differentiated effector memory CD45RA+ cells were excluded by CCR7 positive selection of CD45RO-negative cells. All donors were healthy HIV-negative adults lacking recent acute infections or vaccinations. Every contributor of samples was a Caucasian grown-up residing in Nashville, Tennessee. As regards this clone: Its antigen is as yet unknown.

The V end lost 0 bases, the J end lost 8 bases, and 10 bases lay between the germline ends. This CDR3 has 14 residues. The germline gives CDR1 LNHNV, CDR2 YYDKDF (reference sequence). General observations from the study: Clonotypes shared by all four sorted-subset donors had higher generation probabilities than non-shared clonotypes.

Profiling relied on immunoSEQ multiplex PCR, and the TCRdb table lists in-frame clones only, not all of them. The table has under 1 million clones, around 96% seen once. Input material: naive CD8+ T cells sorted from blood. The TCR comes from a man younger than 45 in good health. The rearrangement uses TRBV15 and TRBJ1-4, with a possible D match to TRBD1 (6 bases). The CDR3 DNA reads as TGTGCCACCAGCAGAGAAGGGGGAGGAGAAAAACTGTTTTTT. Translated, it gives CATSREGGGEKLFF.